This TCR beta chain was recovered during a study of blood T cell repertoires in COVID-19 (dated by TCRdb to 2018 to 2020). As for the study more broadly: Samples from collaborators originated in the United States, Italy and Spain and spanned both the acute and convalescent phases of COVID-19. Samples came from the ongoing ImmuneRACE study (first 160 participants) plus 1,254 subjects from 6 global collaborators. The material from the prospective study consisted of cDNA or gDNA derived from T cells, B-cell-depleted T cells, or PBMCs. The repertoires were released in a freely available public database meant as a resource for research on the immune response to SARS-CoV-2. HLA class I and class II types, where available, came from metadata supplied by the sample provider rather than from assay-based typing. The sample metadata nearly always contained a de-identified subject ID, COVID-19 status, age in years and sex. Deeply sampled blood TCRbeta repertoires from subjects exposed to, actively infected with, or recovered from COVID-19 were included in the dataset. Paper-wide results and their limitations: The quantity of clinical and demographic metadata differed by source and by participant and was supplied without curation.

The junction shows trimming of 0 bases on V and 2 bases on J, plus 11 bases between the germline ends. The CDR3, cysteine through phenylalanine, is 15 amino acids long. Of all the DNA, just the CDR3 is kept, 45 bases in frame from base 1. CDR1 is given as SGHTS and CDR2 as YDEGEE, both from the germline V gene. Whole blood was collected in K2EDTA tubes by collaborating institutions according to the institutions' own protocols. For TCRbeta analysis, collaborators shipped samples as frozen whole blood, isolated PBMCs, or DNA extracted from either of those sample types. A note on this clone: What antigen it recognizes has not been identified. Nothing much larger sits one base from this clone, and base qualities are not available.

TCRbeta CDR3 regions were amplified from genomic DNA by means of the immunoSEQ Assay, a bias-controlled multiplex PCR. In the authors' own workflow: Within the assay, amplification of reference gene primers was used to estimate how many nucleated cells each sample contained. To quantify the absolute abundance of each unique TCRbeta CDR3 rearrangement, sequence reads were collapsed and filtered. For each sample, productive Simpson clonality was calculated by taking the square root of Simpson's diversity index across productive rearrangements. The clones in this table, taken by TCRdb from immuneACCESS, are in-frame only. Not every clone is retained; where verified, under half of the shortfall comes from an unresolved V gene, and the cause of the rest is unknown. Clone size and the V and J calls come from that table; the DNA yielded D and trimming. This sample lists approximately 250,000 clones; 75% to 85% were detected once. Of the sample, approximately 5.7% falls within the top ten clones.

The chain employs TRBV5-8 and TRBJ1-1; no confident D gene assignment can be made. This TCR was recovered from a human donor in a cohort sampled during active COVID-19. The sequenced sample consisted of peripheral blood. The DNA is as follows: TGTGCCAGCAGCTTGGGCTCCTGGGCAAACACTGAAGCTTTCTTT. Its protein product is CASSLGSWANTEAFF.